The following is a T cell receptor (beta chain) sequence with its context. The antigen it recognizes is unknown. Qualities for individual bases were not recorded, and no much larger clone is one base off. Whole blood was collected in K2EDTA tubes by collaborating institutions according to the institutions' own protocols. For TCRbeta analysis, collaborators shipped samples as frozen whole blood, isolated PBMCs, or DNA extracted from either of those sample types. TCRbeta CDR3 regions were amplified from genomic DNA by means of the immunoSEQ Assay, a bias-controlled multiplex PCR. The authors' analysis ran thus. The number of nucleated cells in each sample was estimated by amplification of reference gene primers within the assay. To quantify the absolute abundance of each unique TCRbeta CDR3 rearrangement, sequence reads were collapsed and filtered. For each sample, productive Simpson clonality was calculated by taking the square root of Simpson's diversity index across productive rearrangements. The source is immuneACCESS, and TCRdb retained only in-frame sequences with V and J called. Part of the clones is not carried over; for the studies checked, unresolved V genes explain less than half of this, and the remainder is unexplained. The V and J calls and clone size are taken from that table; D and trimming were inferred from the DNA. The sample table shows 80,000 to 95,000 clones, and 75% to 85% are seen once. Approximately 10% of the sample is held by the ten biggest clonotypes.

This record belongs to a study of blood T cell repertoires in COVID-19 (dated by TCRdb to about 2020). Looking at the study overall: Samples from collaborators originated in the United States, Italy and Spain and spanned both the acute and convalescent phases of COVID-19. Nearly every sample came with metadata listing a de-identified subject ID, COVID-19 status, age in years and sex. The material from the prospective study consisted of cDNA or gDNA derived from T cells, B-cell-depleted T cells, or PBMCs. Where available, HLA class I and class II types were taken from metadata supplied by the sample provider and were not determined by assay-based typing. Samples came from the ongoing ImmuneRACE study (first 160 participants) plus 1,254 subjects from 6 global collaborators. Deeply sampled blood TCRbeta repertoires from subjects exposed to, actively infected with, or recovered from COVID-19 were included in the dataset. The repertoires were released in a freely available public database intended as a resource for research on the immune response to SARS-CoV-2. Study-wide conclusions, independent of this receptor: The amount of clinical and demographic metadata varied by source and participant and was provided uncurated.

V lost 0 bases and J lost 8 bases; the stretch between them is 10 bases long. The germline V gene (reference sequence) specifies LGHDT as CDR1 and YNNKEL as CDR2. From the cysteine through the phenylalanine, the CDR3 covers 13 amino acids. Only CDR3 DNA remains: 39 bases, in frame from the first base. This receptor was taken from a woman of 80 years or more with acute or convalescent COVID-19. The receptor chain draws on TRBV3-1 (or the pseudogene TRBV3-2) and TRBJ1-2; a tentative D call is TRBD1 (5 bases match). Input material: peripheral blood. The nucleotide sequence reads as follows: TGTGCCAGCAGCCAAGAGGGGGGGATAGGCTACACCTTC. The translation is CASSQEGGIGYTF.